The rows below give T cell receptor beta chains drawn from one sample of a study of blood T cell repertoires in COVID-19. Here immunoSEQ multiplex PCR was the method, and the copy in TCRdb shows in-frame clones only, minus some. Among hundreds of thousands of clones listed, about 88% were seen once. Input material: peripheral blood. These receptors originate from a woman between 65 and 79 years old with COVID-19, enrolled during active disease. The CDR3 runs from the conserved cysteine through the conserved F or W. Fields, in order: D gene, V gene, J gene, CDR3 protein. The D gene is left open where the match is weak.

D gene: -; V gene: TRBV2; J gene: TRBJ2-7; CDR3 protein: CASTVYGLTREQYF
D gene: -; V gene: TRBV5-6; J gene: TRBJ2-1; CDR3 protein: CASSFGLGEHNEQFF
D gene: -; V gene: TRBV6-5; J gene: TRBJ2-7; CDR3 protein: CASKSSYEQYF
D gene: -; V gene: TRBV7-3; J gene: TRBJ2-5; CDR3 protein: CASSTGLYSETQYF
D gene: TRBD1; V gene: TRBV5-1; J gene: TRBJ2-1; CDR3 protein: CASSFRQGAYNEQFF
D gene: -; V gene: TRBV19; J gene: TRBJ1-5; CDR3 protein: CASSIGSSGQPQHF
D gene: TRBD2; V gene: TRBV4-1; J gene: TRBJ2-3; CDR3 protein: CASSQDPSGGADTQYF
D gene: TRBD1; V gene: TRBV6-5; J gene: TRBJ1-1; CDR3 protein: CASARRDTGGEAFF
D gene: -; V gene: TRBV19; J gene: TRBJ2-1; CDR3 protein: CASSISDREQFF
D gene: -; V gene: TRBV28; J gene: TRBJ2-6; CDR3 protein: CASSRGTNVLTF
D gene: TRBD1; V gene: TRBV18; J gene: TRBJ1-1; CDR3 protein: CASSPGQGGTTEAFF
D gene: -; V gene: TRBV4-1; J gene: TRBJ1-2; CDR3 protein: CASSRYGESNYGYTF
D gene: -; V gene: TRBV27; J gene: TRBJ1-1; CDR3 protein: CASSTLWGGAFF
D gene: -; V gene: TRBV5-6; J gene: TRBJ1-2; CDR3 protein: CASRLAGASGYTF
D gene: -; V gene: TRBV6-5; J gene: TRBJ1-1; CDR3 protein: CASSNGGGITEAFF
D gene: -; V gene: TRBV5-6; J gene: TRBJ2-7; CDR3 protein: CASSDGAYEQYF
D gene: -; V gene: TRBV5-1; J gene: TRBJ1-1; CDR3 protein: CASSFYGNTEAFF
D gene: TRBD1; V gene: TRBV3-1/TRBV3-2; J gene: TRBJ1-5; CDR3 protein: CASSPGQGMGQPQHF
D gene: -; V gene: TRBV2; J gene: TRBJ1-6; CDR3 protein: CASSEAFGPNSPLHF
D gene: -; V gene: TRBV19; J gene: TRBJ1-2; CDR3 protein: CASRAGGGYTF
D gene: -; V gene: TRBV10-3; J gene: TRBJ2-3; CDR3 protein: CATAQGRTDTQYF
D gene: TRBD1; V gene: TRBV2; J gene: TRBJ2-5; CDR3 protein: CASSSTGGPETQYF
D gene: TRBD1; V gene: TRBV19; J gene: TRBJ2-4; CDR3 protein: CASSIKGQGENIQYF
D gene: -; V gene: TRBV5-1; J gene: TRBJ1-2; CDR3 protein: CASSLAQNYGYTF
D gene: -; V gene: TRBV12-3/TRBV12-4; J gene: TRBJ1-1; CDR3 protein: CASSLYFGDEAFF
D gene: -; V gene: TRBV7-2; J gene: TRBJ1-4; CDR3 protein: CASSLGQKNEKLFF
D gene: -; V gene: TRBV28; J gene: TRBJ1-5; CDR3 protein: CASSFWGESQPQHF
D gene: TRBD1; V gene: TRBV2; J gene: TRBJ1-2; CDR3 protein: CASSAGQEANYGYTF
D gene: TRBD1; V gene: TRBV28; J gene: TRBJ2-7; CDR3 protein: CASSFGGQVYEQYF
D gene: TRBD1; V gene: TRBV7-2; J gene: TRBJ1-2; CDR3 protein: CASSRFGTGLDYGYTF
D gene: TRBD1; V gene: TRBV15; J gene: TRBJ1-4; CDR3 protein: CATSRQTGFNEKLFF
D gene: -; V gene: TRBV5-4; J gene: TRBJ2-2; CDR3 protein: CASSSRTANTGELFF
D gene: -; V gene: TRBV7-2; J gene: TRBJ1-1; CDR3 protein: CASSANLGDTEAFF
D gene: TRBD1; V gene: TRBV5-6; J gene: TRBJ1-5; CDR3 protein: CASSAVQGAGSNQPQHF
D gene: TRBD2; V gene: TRBV7-9; J gene: TRBJ2-7; CDR3 protein: CASSLSGAPYEQYF
D gene: -; V gene: TRBV9; J gene: TRBJ1-2; CDR3 protein: CASSAGTNPIYGGYTF
D gene: -; V gene: TRBV5-1; J gene: TRBJ1-4; CDR3 protein: CASRSGQQFTTNEKLFF
D gene: -; V gene: TRBV30; J gene: TRBJ1-1; CDR3 protein: CAWSRGPNTEAFF
D gene: -; V gene: TRBV9; J gene: TRBJ1-5; CDR3 protein: CASSVEGEQPQHF
D gene: -; V gene: TRBV27; J gene: TRBJ1-3; CDR3 protein: CASSFSGNIGNTIYF
D gene: TRBD2; V gene: TRBV7-2; J gene: TRBJ2-1; CDR3 protein: CASSLRLAGYNEQFF
D gene: TRBD1; V gene: TRBV7-8; J gene: TRBJ1-2; CDR3 protein: CASSFRQGDGYTF
D gene: -; V gene: TRBV24-1; J gene: TRBJ1-4; CDR3 protein: CATSDPRGPGEKLFF
D gene: TRBD2; V gene: TRBV3-1/TRBV3-2; J gene: TRBJ2-1; CDR3 protein: CASSLPAAGGNEQFF
D gene: -; V gene: TRBV6-5; J gene: TRBJ1-1; CDR3 protein: CASTEGGGSTAFF